Included here is one T cell receptor (beta chain) sequence, with context. Its antigen is still unknown. It is unclear where the CDR3 begins or ends on the DNA, so no DNA is shown, and the CDR3 is as TCRdb lists it. This entry belongs to a study of metastatic and nonmetastatic thyroid tumors. About the study: Samples came from malignant and benign thyroid patients, and repertoires were compared across blood and tumor or nodule tissue.

In the study's own analysis: It was from CDR3 differences across clinicopathological groups that a distant-metastasis classifier for papillary thyroid cancer was built. TCRdb used MiXCR to call clones anew from the PCR reads. The V and J calls shown here were made by TCRdb, not taken from the authors' results. Altogether 25,000 to 35,000 clones are present, around a quarter being singletons, with the ten largest covering about 14%. Every patient underwent thyroid surgery untreated. The study, taken as a whole, reports: A significant increase in TCR beta diversity was reportedly seen in malignant thyroid tumors relative to benign nodules, in blood and tumor.

The CDR3 length equals 14 residues, ends included. The V gene's germline CDR1 is MDHEN and CDR2 SYDVKM. Sequenced: blood. This sequence originates from a female donor with papillary thyroid cancer or a benign thyroid nodule (not recorded which). Some clones in this sample may be carry-over from other donors' samples. The gene calls are TRBV28 and TRBJ2-7; whether TRBD1, the table's D call, matches the DNA was not checked. CDR3 residues: CASSFGEGAGPRYF.